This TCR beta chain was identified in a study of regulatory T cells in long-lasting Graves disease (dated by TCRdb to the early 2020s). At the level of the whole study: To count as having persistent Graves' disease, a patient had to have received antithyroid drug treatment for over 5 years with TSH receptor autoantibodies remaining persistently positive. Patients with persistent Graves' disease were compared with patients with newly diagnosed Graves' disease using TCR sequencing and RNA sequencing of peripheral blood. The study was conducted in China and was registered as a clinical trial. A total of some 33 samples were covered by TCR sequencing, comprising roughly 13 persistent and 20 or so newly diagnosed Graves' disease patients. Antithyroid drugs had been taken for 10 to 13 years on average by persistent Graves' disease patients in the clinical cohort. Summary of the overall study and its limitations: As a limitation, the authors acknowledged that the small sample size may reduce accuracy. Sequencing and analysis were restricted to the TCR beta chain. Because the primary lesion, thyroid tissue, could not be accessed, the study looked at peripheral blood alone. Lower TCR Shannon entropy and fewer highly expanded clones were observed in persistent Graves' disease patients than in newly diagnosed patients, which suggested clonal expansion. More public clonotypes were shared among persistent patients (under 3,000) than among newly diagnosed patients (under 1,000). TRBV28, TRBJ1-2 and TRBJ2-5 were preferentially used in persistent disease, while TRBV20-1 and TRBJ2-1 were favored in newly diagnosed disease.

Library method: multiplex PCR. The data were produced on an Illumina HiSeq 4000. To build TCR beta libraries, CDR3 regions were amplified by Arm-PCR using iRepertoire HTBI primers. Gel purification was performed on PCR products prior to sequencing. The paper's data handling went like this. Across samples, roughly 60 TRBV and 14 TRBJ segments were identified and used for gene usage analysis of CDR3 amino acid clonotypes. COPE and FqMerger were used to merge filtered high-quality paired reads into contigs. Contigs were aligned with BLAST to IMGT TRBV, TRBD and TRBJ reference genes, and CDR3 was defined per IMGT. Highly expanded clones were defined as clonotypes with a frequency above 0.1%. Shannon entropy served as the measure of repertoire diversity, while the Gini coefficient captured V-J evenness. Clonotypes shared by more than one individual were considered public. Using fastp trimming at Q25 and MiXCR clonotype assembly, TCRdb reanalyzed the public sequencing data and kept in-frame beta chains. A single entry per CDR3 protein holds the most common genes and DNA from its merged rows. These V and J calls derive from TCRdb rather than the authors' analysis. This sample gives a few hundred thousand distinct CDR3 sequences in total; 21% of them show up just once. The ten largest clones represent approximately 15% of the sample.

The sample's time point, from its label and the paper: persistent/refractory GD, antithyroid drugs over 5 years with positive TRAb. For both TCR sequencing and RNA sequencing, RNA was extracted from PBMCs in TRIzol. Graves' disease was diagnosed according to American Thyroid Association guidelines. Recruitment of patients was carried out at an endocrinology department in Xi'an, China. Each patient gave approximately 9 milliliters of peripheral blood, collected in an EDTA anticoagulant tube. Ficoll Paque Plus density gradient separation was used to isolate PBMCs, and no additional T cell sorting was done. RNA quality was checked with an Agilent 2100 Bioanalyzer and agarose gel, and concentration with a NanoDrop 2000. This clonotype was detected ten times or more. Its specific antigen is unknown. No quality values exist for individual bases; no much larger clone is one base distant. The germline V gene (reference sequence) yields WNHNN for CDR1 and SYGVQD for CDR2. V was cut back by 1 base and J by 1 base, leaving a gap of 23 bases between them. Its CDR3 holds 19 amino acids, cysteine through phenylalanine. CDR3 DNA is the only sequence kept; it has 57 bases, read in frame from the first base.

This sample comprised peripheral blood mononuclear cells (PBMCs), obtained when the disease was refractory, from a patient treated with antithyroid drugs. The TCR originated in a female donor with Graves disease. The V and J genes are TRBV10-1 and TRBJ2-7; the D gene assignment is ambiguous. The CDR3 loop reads CASSEYRRTNNGASYEQYF. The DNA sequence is TGCGCCAGCAGTGAGTATCGGCGGACCAACAACGGAGCGTCCTACGAGCAGTACTTC.